A single sample gave rise to the 7 T cell receptor beta chains below, sequenced in a study of blood T cells in healthy people across ages. A second about 6 to 12 cycle PCR used barcoded and J-beta primers. TCRdb re-called the 5' RACE reads with MiXCR, one entry per CDR3 protein. This table holds some 1.4 million distinct CDR3 sequences, 35% to 45% found once. The sequenced sample was blood. The receptors shown here come from a young woman in good health.

The chain uses TRBV7-2 and TRBJ1-2; 11 bases agree with TRBD1. The V gene end was trimmed by 0 bases and the J gene end by 7 bases; junction bases not matched to a gene: 4. CDR1 is SGHTA, CDR2 FQGNSA, per germline. This CDR3 has 15 residues. The CDR3 DNA follows: TGTGCCAGCAGCTTAGCCTCGGGACAGGGGGGTGGCTACACCTTC. Translating it yields CASSLASGQGGGYTF. The full variable domain, completed using reference TRBV7-2 and TRBJ1-2, is GAGVSQSPSNKVTEKGKDVELRCDPISGHTALYWYRQSLGQGLEFLIYFQGNSAPDKSGLPSDRFSAERTGGSVSTLTIQRTQQEDSAVYLCASSLASGQGGGYTFGSGTRLTVV.

This chain connects TRBV5-6 to TRBJ2-7; 7 bases agree with TRBD2. The J segment lost 9 bases and the V segment lost 4 bases, leaving 13 bases of the junction unmatched. This CDR3 has 14 residues. Germline CDR1 SGHDT, CDR2 YYEEEE. CDR3 nucleotides: TGTGCCAGCAGCACCCCTAGCGGAGTACGCGGGCAGTACTTC. Its protein product is CASSTPSGVRGQYF.

There are many counts of this clonotype. V is TRBV7-2 and J is TRBJ2-1; 7 bases align to TRBD2. This CDR3 contains 12 residues. Germline V gene lookup returns CDR1 SGHTA and CDR2 FQGNSA. With 8 bases clipped from V and 7 bases from J, the junction kept 5 bases outside the gene matches. DNA of the CDR3: TGTGCCAGCGGTCGACTAGCTAATGAGCAGTTCTTC. Translated: CASGRLANEQFF.

The chain has TRBV7-9 and TRBJ2-3, with a possible D match to TRBD2 (5 bases). The CDR3 spans 15 residues. Germline V gene lookup returns CDR1 SEHNR and CDR2 FQNEAQ (reference sequence). With 7 bases removed from V and 0 bases from J, the gap between germline ends came to 14 bases. CDR3 sequence: CASNPPGVSTDTQYF. CDR3 in DNA: TGTGCCAGCAACCCCCCCGGGGTTAGCACAGATACGCAGTATTTT.

There are a few counts of this clonotype. This chain joins TRBV20-1 and TRBJ2-1; 7 nucleotides align to TRBD2. CDR1 is DFQATT, CDR2 SNEGSKA, per germline (reference sequence). Trimming removed 0 bases from V and 7 bases from J; junction bases left unmatched: 12. This CDR3 spans 16 amino acids. The CDR3 reads CSARDLLAGAWNEQFF. The DNA of the CDR3 is TGCAGTGCTAGAGATCTACTGGCGGGAGCGTGGAATGAGCAGTTCTTC.

This clonotype was seen a few times. Here the CDR3 DNA reads TGTGCCAGCAGAAAACAGGGGGCGCAGACAGACGAGCAGTACTTC. As protein: CASRKQGAQTDEQYF. This sequence joins TRBV14 and TRBJ2-7, with 9 bases lining up with TRBD1. CDR3 size: 15 residues. Trimming cost V 6 bases and J 5 bases; bases outside gene matches: 11. Germline assignment: CDR1 SGHDN and CDR2 FVKESK.

As to this clonotype: A much larger clone sits a single nucleotide away, making a read error possible. V and J are TRBV6-4 and TRBJ2-5; D not resolved. With the DNA end fitting TRBJ2-7 better, the J assignment may be wrong. Germline V lookup: CDR1 MRHNA, CDR2 SNTAGT. The CDR3 extends over 10 amino acids. The CDR3 region has the DNA TGTGCCAGCTGGGACTACGAGCAGTACTTC. It encodes CASWDYEQYF.